The sample holds one count of the clone carrying this T cell receptor beta chain. Per the original data handling: Amplification of reference gene primers was used by the study to estimate nucleated cell counts. Using immunoSEQ multiplex PCR, the repertoire was profiled, and TCRdb retains in-frame clones only, with some absent. V and J calls and clone size come straight from that table; D and trimming were deduced from the DNA. The table shows over 110,000 clones, with around 80% occurring only once. This sample is part of a study of blood T cell repertoires in COVID-19. The overall study: From the United States, Italy and Spain came samples of acute and convalescent COVID-19. In each case, the material was cDNA or gDNA derived from T cells, B-cell-depleted T cells, or PBMCs.

The sequencing input was peripheral blood. This TCR was sampled from a man in his 70s who had recovered from COVID-19.

The CDR3 sequence: CASRQTSGRRSEETQYF. The CDR3 region has the DNA TGTGCCAGCAGACAAACTAGCGGGAGGCGGAGTGAGGAGACCCAGTACTTC. The chain joins TRBV6-8 to TRBJ2-5; 12 bases match TRBD2. With V trimmed by 6 bases and J by 5 bases, 13 bases remained unmatched. Per the germline V gene, CDR1 is MNHGY and CDR2 is SAAAGT. This CDR3 spans 17 amino acids.